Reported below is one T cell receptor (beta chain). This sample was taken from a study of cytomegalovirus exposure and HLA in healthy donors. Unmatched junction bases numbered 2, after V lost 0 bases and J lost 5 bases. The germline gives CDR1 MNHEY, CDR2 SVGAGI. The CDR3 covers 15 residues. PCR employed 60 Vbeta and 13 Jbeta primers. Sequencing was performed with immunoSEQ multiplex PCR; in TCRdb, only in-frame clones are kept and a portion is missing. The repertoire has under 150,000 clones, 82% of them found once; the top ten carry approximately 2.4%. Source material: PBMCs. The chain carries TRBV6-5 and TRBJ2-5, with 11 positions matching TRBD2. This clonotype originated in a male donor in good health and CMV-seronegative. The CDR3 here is CASSYSGLAEETQYF. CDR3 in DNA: TGTGCCAGCAGTTACTCGGGACTAGCGGAGGAGACCCAGTACTTC.